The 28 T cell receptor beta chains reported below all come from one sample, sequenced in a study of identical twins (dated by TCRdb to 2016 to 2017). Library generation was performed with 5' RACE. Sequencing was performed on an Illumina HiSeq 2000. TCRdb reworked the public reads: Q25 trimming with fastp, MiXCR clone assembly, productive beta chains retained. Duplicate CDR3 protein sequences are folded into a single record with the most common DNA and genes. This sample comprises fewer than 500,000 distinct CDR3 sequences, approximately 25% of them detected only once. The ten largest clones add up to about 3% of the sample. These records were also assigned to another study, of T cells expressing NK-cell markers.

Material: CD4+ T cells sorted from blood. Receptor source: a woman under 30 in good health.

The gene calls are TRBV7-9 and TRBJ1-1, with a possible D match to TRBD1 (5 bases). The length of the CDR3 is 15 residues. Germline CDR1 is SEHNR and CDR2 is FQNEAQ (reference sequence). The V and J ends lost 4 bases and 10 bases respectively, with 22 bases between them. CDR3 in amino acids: CASSSAVIQAPSAFF. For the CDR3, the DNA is TGTGCCAGCAGCTCGGCTGTAATACAGGCCCCTTCAGCTTTCTTT. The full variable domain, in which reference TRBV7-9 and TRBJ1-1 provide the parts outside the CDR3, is DTGVSQNPRHKITKRGQNVTFRCDPISEHNRLYWYRQTLGQGPEFLTYFQNEAQLEKSRLLSDRFSAERPKGSFSTLEIQRTEQGDSAMYLCASSSAVIQAPSAFFGQGTRLTVV.

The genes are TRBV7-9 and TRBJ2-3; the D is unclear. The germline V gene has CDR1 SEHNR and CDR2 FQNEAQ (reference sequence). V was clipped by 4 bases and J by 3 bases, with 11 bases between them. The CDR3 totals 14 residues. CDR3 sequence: CASSSGPGTDTQYF. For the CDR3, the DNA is TGTGCCAGCAGCTCCGGTCCAGGTACAGATACGCAGTATTTT. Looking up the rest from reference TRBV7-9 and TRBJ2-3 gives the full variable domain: DTGVSQNPRHKITKRGQNVTFRCDPISEHNRLYWYRQTLGQGPEFLTYFQNEAQLEKSRLLSDRFSAERPKGSFSTLEIQRTEQGDSAMYLCASSSGPGTDTQYFGPGTRLTVL.

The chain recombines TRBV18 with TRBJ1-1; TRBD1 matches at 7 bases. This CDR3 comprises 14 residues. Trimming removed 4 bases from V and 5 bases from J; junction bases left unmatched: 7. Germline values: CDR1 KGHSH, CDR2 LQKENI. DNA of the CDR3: TGTGCCAGCTCACTCCGACAGGGTTGGACTGAAGCTTTCTTT. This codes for CASSLRQGWTEAFF.

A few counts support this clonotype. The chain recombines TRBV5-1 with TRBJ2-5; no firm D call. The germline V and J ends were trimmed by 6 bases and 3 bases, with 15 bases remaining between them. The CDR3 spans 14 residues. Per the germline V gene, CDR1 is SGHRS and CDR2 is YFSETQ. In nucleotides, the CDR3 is TGCGCCAGCAAGCCGGGTGCAGGAAAAGAGACCCAGTACTTC. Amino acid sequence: CASKPGAGKETQYF.

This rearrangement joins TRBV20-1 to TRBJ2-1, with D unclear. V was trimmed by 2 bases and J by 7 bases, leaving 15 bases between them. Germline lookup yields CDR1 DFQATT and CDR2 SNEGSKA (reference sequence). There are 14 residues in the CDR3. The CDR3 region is CSARSPGMGNEQFF. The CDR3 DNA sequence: TGCAGTGCTAGATCCCCAGGAATGGGGAATGAGCAGTTCTTC.

The CDR3 protein is CASSGLGSTYEQYF. Written as DNA, the CDR3 is TGTGCCAGCAGTGGCCTAGGCAGCACCTACGAGCAGTACTTC. The genes are TRBV25-1 and TRBJ2-7; D gene ambiguous. V was shortened by 4 bases and J by 2 bases, with 12 bases between the two germline ends. The germline gives CDR1 MGHDK, CDR2 SYGVNS. This CDR3 is 14 amino acids long.

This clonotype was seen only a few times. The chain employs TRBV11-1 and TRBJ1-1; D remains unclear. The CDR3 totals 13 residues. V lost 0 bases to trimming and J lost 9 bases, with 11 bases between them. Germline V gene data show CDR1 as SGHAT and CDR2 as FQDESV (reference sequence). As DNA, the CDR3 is TGTGCCAGCAGCTTAGCGCGGACTGGCCAAGCTTTCTTT. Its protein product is CASSLARTGQAFF.

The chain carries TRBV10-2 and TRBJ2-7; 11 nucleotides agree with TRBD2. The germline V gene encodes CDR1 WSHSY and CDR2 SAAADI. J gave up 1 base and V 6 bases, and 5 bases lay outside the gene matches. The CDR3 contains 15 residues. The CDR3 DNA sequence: TGCGCCAGCAGCGGTCTAGCGGGAGGATCCTACGAGCAGTACTTC. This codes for CASSGLAGGSYEQYF.

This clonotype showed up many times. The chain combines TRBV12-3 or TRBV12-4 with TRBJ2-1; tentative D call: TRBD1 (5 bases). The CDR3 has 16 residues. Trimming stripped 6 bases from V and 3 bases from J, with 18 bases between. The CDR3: CASSPSVTENYNEQFF. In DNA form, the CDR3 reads TGTGCCAGCAGCCCCTCGGTGACAGAAAACTACAATGAGCAGTTCTTC.

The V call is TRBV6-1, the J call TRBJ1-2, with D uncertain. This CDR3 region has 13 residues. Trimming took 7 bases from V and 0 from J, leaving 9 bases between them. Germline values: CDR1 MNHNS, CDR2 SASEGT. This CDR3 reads CASTLTPNYGYTF. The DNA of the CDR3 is TGTGCCAGCACCTTGACCCCTAACTATGGCTACACCTTC.

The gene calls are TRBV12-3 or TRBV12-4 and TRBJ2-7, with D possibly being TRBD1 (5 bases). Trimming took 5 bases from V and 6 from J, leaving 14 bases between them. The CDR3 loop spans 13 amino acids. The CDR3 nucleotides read TGTGCCAGCAGTGGGGCCTTCGGTGGCGAGCAGTACTTC. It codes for CASSGAFGGEQYF.

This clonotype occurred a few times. CDR3 sequence (DNA): TGCGCCAGCAGCTTGAGGACTACCCCTTGGGGGGAGCAGTTCTTC. Its translation: CASSLRTTPWGEQFF. This chain joins TRBV5-1 and TRBJ2-1; D perhaps matches TRBD2 (6 bases). CDR1 is SGHRS and CDR2 is YFSETQ in the germline V gene. The CDR3 runs to 15 residues. Trimming stripped 1 base from V and 10 bases from J, with 18 bases between. Based on the CDR3 plus reference TRBV5-1 and TRBJ2-1, the full variable domain is KAGVTQTPRYLIKTRGQQVTLSCSPISGHRSVSWYQQTPGQGLQFLFEYFSETQRNKGNFPGRFSGRQFSNSRSEMNVSTLELGDSALYLCASSLRTTPWGEQFFGPGTRLTVL.

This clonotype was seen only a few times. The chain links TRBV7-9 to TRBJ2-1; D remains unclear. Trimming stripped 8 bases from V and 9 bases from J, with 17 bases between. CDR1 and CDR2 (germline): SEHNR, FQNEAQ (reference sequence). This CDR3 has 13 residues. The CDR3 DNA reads TGTGCCAGCGGATCCTCCCCCGCGCGTGAGCAGTTCTTC. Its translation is CASGSSPAREQFF.

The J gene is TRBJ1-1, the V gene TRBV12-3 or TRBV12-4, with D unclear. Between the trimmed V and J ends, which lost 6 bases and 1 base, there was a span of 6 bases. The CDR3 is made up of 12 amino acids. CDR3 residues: CASRSRNTEAFF. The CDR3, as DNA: TGTGCCAGCAGATCAAGGAACACTGAAGCTTTCTTT.

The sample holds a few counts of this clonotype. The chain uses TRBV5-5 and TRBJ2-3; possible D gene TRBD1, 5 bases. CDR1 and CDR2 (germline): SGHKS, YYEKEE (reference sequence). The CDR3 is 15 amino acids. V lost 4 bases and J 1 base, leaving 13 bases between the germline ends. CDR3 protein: CASSRTVGGTDTQYF. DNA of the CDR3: TGTGCCAGCAGCCGGACGGTAGGGGGCACAGATACGCAGTATTTT.

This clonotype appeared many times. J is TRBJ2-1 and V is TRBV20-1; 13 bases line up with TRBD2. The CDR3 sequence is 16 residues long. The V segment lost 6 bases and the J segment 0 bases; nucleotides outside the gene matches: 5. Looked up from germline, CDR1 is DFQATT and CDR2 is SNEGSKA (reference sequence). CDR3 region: CSARRTSGSSYNEQFF. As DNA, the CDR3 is TGCAGTGCAAGACGGACTAGCGGGAGCTCCTACAATGAGCAGTTCTTC.

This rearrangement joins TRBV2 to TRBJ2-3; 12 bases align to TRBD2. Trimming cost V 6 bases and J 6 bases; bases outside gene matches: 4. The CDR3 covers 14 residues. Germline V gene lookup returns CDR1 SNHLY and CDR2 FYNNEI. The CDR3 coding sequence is TGTGCCAGCAGCGGACTAGCGGGAATGGATACGCAGTATTTT. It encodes CASSGLAGMDTQYF.

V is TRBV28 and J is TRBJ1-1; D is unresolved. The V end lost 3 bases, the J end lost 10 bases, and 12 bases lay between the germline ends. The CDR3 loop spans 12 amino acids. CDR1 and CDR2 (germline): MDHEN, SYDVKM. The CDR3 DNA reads TGTGCCAGCAGTTTCCAATCCTTCACAGCTTTCTTT. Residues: CASSFQSFTAFF.

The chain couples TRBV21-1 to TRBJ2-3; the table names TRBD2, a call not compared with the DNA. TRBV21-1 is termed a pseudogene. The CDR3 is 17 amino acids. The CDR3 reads CASSNYPTSGGTDTQYF. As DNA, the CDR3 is TGTGCCAGCAGCAACTACCCCACTAGCGGCGGCACAGATACGCAGTATTTT.

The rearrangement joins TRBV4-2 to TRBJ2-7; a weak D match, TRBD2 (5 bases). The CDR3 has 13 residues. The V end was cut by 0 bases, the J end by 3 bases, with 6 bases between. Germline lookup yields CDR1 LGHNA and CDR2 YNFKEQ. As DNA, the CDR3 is TGTGCCAGCAGCCAAGATGACTACTACGAGCAGTACTTC. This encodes CASSQDDYYEQYF.

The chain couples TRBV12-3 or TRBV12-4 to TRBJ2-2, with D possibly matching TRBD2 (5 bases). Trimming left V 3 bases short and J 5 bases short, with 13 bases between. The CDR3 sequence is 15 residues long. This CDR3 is CASSFVSSGTGELFF. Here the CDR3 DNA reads TGTGCCAGCAGTTTTGTATCCAGCGGAACCGGGGAGCTGTTTTTT.

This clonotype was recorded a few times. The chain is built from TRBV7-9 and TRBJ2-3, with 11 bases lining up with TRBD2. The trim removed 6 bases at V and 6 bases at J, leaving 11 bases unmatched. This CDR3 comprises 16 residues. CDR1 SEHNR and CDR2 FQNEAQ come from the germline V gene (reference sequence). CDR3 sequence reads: CASSQTSGSLMDTQYF. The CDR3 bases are TGTGCCAGCAGTCAAACTAGCGGGAGTCTGATGGATACGCAGTATTTT.

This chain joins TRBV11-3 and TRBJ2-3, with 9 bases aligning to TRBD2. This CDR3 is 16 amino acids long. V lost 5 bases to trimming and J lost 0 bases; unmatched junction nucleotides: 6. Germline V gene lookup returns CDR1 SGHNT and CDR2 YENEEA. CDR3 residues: CASSARLAESTDTQYF. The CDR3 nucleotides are TGTGCCAGCAGCGCAAGACTAGCGGAGAGCACAGATACGCAGTATTTT.

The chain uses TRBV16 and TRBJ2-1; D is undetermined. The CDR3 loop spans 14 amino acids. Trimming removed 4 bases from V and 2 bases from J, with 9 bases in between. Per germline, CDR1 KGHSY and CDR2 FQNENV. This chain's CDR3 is CASSPSVAYNEQFF. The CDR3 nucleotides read TGTGCCAGCAGCCCGAGCGTGGCCTACAATGAGCAGTTCTTC. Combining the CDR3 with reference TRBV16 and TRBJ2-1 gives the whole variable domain GEEVAQTPKHLVRGEGQKAKLYCAPIKGHSYVFWYQQVLKNEFKFLISFQNENVFDETGMPKERFSAKCLPNSPCSLEIQATKLEDSAVYFCASSPSVAYNEQFFGPGTRLTVL.

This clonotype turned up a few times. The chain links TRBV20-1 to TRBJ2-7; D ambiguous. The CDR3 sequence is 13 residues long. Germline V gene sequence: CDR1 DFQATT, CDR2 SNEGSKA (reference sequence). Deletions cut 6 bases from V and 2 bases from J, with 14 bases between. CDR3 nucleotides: TGCAGTGCCGTGCCGGGTGGCGCCTACGAGCAGTACTTC. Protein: CSAVPGGAYEQYF.

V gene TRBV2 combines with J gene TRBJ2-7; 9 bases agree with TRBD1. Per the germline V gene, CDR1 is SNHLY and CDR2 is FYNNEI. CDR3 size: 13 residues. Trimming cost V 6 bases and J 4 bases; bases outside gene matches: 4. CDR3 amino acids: CASRTTGGYEQYF. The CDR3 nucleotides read TGTGCCAGCAGGACGACAGGGGGGTACGAGCAGTACTTC.

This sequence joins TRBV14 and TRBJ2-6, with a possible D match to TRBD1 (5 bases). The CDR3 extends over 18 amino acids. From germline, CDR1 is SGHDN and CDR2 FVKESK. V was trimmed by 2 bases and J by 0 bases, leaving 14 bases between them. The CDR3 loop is CASSQRQSRSSGANVLTF. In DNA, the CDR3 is TGTGCCAGCAGCCAACGACAGTCCCGTAGCTCTGGGGCCAACGTCCTGACTTTC. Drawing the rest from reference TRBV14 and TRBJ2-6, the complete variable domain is EAGVTQFPSHSVIEKGQTVTLRCDPISGHDNLYWYRRVMGKEIKFLLHFVKESKQDESGMPNNRFLAERTGGTYSTLKVQPAELEDSGVYFCASSQRQSRSSGANVLTFGAGSRLTVL.

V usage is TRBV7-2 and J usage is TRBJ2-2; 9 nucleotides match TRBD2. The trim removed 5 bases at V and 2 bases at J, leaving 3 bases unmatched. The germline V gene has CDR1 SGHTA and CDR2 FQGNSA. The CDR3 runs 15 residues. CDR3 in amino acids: CASSMTSGNTGELFF. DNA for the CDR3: TGTGCCAGCAGCATGACTAGCGGAAACACCGGGGAGCTGTTTTTT.